This T cell receptor (beta chain) is drawn from a study of cytomegalovirus exposure and HLA in healthy donors (dated by TCRdb to 2016 to 2017). Looking at the study overall: In an earlier analysis of around 540 of the donors, 276 Gb of sequence data and roughly 100 million unique TCR beta sequences from about 180 million T cells were reported. An early release covering some 640 HLA-typed donors comprised 250 to 350 gigabases of sequencing data and around 80 million unique TCR sequences. Of the roughly 400 genotyped donors, about 80% fell in the genetic ancestry cluster associated with self-reported Caucasian donors. The study aimed to test whether signatures of past pathogen exposure could be identified by cataloging public T cell receptors. The study used immunosequencing to profile the T cell repertoires of approximately 640 subjects and linked those repertoires to cytomegalovirus serostatus. In addition to the first cohort of around 670 subjects, a separate validation cohort of approximately 120 different subjects was used. To predict cytomegalovirus infection status, the study combined high-throughput TCR immunosequencing, statistical association of individual TCRs with disease status, and machine learning. A later analysis re-examined previously published TCR beta repertoires from roughly 720 donors and added high-resolution HLA genotyping to investigate patterns of TCR occurrence. In the later analysis, no new phenotypic data were used to find candidate immune exposures; instead, reliance was placed on TCR beta sequences and their occurrence across donors. An earlier analysis of 587 of the donors used high-throughput TCR beta sequencing to judge whether each TCR beta V gene segment behaved as functional or pseudogenic. Donor age, sex, ethnicity and CMV serostatus were collected together with the repertoire data. In a later genetic analysis, genome-wide SNP genotypes for about 55% of the roughly 670 donors were used, and that subset was treated as a discovery cohort. Every repertoire in the discovery cohort had been generated on one and the same sequencing platform. Class I and class II HLA loci were covered by the typing at four-digit resolution. The number of donors typed differed by locus, with 629-630 for A, B, C, DRB1 and DQB1, approximately 500 for DQA1, 600 to 610 for DPA1, and over 400 for DPB1. A handful of DR-DQ haplotypes were handled as single units for association and clustering because linkage in the cohort was strong. Across some 400 genotyped donors of the cohort, an average of 235,054 unique TCR beta nucleotide sequences per donor were sequenced, and 15% to 20% of those sequences were non-productive. Results the study describes overall, beyond this receptor: Linkage disequilibrium might explain the correlated functional status among segregating V segments, but an unknown experimental factor could not be excluded. A group of highly shared sequence variants was considered likely to be a technical artifact of the sequencing pipeline. When HLA alleles, especially DR and DQ, strongly co-occurred, attributing TCR associations to individual alleles was difficult. Because HLA typing was missing for some donors at each locus, association tests included only the typed subset. The study gave a list of under 200 TCR beta chains associated with cytomegalovirus. Sequencing depth was assumed to be roughly uniform across donors in the presence/absence analyses, though that assumption may not hold. The classifier was reported to diagnose cytomegalovirus status with high specificity and sensitivity in both the original cohort and the validation cohort. According to the authors, the approach could potentially be generalized to other disease states and immunological phenotypes. A further reported finding was that TCR beta sequences accurately predicted the HLA-A and HLA-B alleles for most subjects in the first cohort. In an earlier analysis of about 540 of the donors, most TCR beta V segments were observed in productive rearrangements about 87% or about 30% of the time, broadly matching IMGT annotations. Several of the top co-occurrence clusters appeared to be linked to parvovirus B19, influenza, CMV and Epstein-Barr virus, according to a later analysis. A later analysis found that HLA-associated TCR beta chains were more clonally expanded and had lower generation probabilities than equally common non-associated chains. Most CMV-associated TCR beta chains appeared to be HLA-restricted in a later analysis, and the HLA associations seemed to be driven largely by CMV exposure. According to a later genetic analysis, donors in an Asian-associated ancestry cluster had fewer N-insertions in productive TCRs than the roughly 670-donor mean. In vitro tests confirmed that a few of the cytomegalovirus-associated TCR beta chains recognize cytomegalovirus antigens. V-gene and J-gene trimming of TCR beta chains was associated with a missense DCLRE1C variant in a later genetic analysis, and the association was replicated in an independent cohort. The only immune exposure information available for the cohort was CMV serostatus. In a later analysis, some 17,000 TCR beta sequences were associated with specific HLA alleles at a false discovery rate of 0.05. Only TCR beta chains were sequenced in this cohort, and the absence of alpha or paired-chain data limited detectable features. Some IMGT-functional V segments, including TRBV6-2 and TRBV6-3, could not be told apart with the 87-base-pair reads, so those segments were excluded. Most TCR sequences were observed very rarely across donors, whereas some public TCRs were present in many individuals. In a later analysis, TCR association rates were found to vary across HLA loci, with the most associated TCRs seen for DRB1 alleles and the fewest for HLA-C alleles. Some 15 rarely observed V segments, including chromosome 9 orphons, were excluded from the earlier analysis of several hundred of the donors because counts were too low.

The cohort consisted of hundreds of healthy bone marrow donors. At the time of sampling, all cohort members were nominally healthy, though unrecorded immune exposures were likely present. The donor was CMV seronegative and belonged to the group of over 350 seronegative cohort members. A peripheral blood sample was collected from each donor, and TCR beta sequencing was performed on peripheral blood mononuclear cells. The Qiagen DNeasy Blood Extraction Kit was used to extract genomic DNA from the blood cell samples. On this clone: No antigen is known for it. No clone much larger than this one lies a single base away; base qualities are absent.

The CDR3 runs 14 amino acids, cysteine and phenylalanine included. Of all the DNA, just the CDR3 is kept, 42 bases in frame from base 1. V is cut by 1 base and J by 3 bases, and the space between the germline ends is 8 bases. Per the germline V gene (reference sequence), SGHKS is the CDR1 and YYEKEE is the CDR2. Libraries were made using the immunoSEQ multiplex PCR assay. For the multiplex PCR, a mixture combining 60 forward primers for TCR Vbeta segments and 13 reverse primers for TCR Jbeta segments was used. Amplification of the CDR3 region of rearranged TCR beta genes was performed with a multiplex PCR assay on genomic DNA. The amplified TCR beta libraries were sequenced on the Illumina HiSeq System as 87-base-pair reads. On the study's bioinformatics: Across the 600 to 700 repertoires, a later analysis counted approximately 83 million unique TCR beta chains, 9.5 million to 12 million of which were shared by at least two donors. A nearest-neighbor algorithm error-corrected the raw reads and collapsed the reads into unique sequences, merging closely related sequences to remove PCR and sequencing errors. V, D and J gene segments were assigned by aligning CDR3 sequences to IMGT reference sequences. Each retained sequence needed at least a six-nucleotide match to both a V gene segment and a J gene segment. Rearrangements were classified as productive when the CDR3 lacked stop codons and remained in frame with V and J, and all other rearrangements were classified as non-productive. CDR3 was defined according to IMGT convention as the region running from the second conserved V-encoded cysteine to the conserved J-encoded phenylalanine. The earlier analysis of 587 of the donors excluded any sequence lacking an unambiguous match to a single V gene segment. In an earlier analysis of 500 to 750 of the donors, V segments were called functional above 56.7% productive rearrangements and were called segregating when the between-donor standard deviation exceeded 5%. A statistical classification framework was developed to diagnose cytomegalovirus status using the catalog of TCR beta chain sequences. In a later analysis, V and J genes were assigned by comparing TCR nucleotide sequences against IMGT/GENE-DB human TR gene sequences. The TCRdist pipeline was used in a later analysis to assign CDR3 sequences and most-parsimonious VDJ recombination scenarios. A later analysis defined each TCR beta chain by its CDR3 amino acid sequence plus V-gene family, and excluded reads lacking a unique V-gene family. A later analysis removed over 500 highly shared, low-generation-probability nucleotide sequences to deal with suspected cross-contamination and a sequencing artifact. For each public chain, a later analysis derived a clonal expansion index from normalized ranks of inferred template counts within each repertoire. In a later analysis, generation probabilities were computed with a VDJ recombination model fitted to out-of-frame rearrangements, and the resulting probabilities were checked against IGoR. A later analysis scored TCR-TCR, TCR-HLA and TCR-CMV co-occurrence with hypergeometric tests, applying a repertoire-size bias correction to TCR pairs. A later analysis estimated false discovery rates by permuting HLA or CMV assignments 20 times. A later analysis grouped co-occurring TCRs with DBSCAN, adding TCRdist sequence similarity when clustering within HLA-allele-positive subsets. Repertoires with fewer than 30,000 or more than 120,000 public chains were left out of co-occurrence clustering, as were five repertoires with anomalous nucleotide sharing. TCRdb retrieved this table from immuneACCESS and kept in-frame rearrangements only. Not all clones are present; in checked studies, unresolved V genes account for under half, and no reason is known for the remainder. The V and J calls and the clone size are those of that table, but D and trimming were determined from the DNA. The sample table shows approximately 90,000 clones, and more than 70% are seen once. The top ten hold around 3.4% of the sample.

The clonotype was recovered from a man aged 30 to 39 in good health and CMV-seronegative. The sample was PBMCs. This chain is built from TRBV5-5 and TRBJ2-1; the D region possibly corresponds to TRBD1 (5 bases align). The CDR3 region: CASSLLGVYNEQFF. DNA sequence: TGTGCCAGCAGCTTGCTAGGGGTCTACAATGAGCAGTTCTTC.